This record concerns one T cell receptor beta chain sequence. The data were obtained in a study of blood T cell repertoires in COVID-19. Study at large: Samples taken during acute and convalescent COVID-19 were collected in the United States, Italy and Spain. From T cells, B-cell-depleted T cells, or PBMCs came the material, which was cDNA or gDNA.

Looked up from germline, CDR1 is MDHEN and CDR2 is SYDVKM. The CDR3 totals 15 residues. With 5 bases removed from V and 0 bases from J, the gap between germline ends came to 10 bases. Original analysis: How many nucleated cells were present was estimated from reference gene primer amplification. The method was immunoSEQ multiplex PCR; TCRdb's version includes in-frame clones alone and lacks a portion of them. V and J calls and clone size are given by that table; D and trimming were obtained from the DNA. This sample has around 30,000 clones, with 90% to 95% found just once. This TCR derives from a human donor with active COVID-19. The donor label of this sample is uncertain. V and J are TRBV28 and TRBJ2-2, with D tentatively TRBD2 (6 bases). Material: peripheral blood. The CDR3 DNA follows: TGTGCCAGCAGTAACAGCGGGCCGAACACCGGGGAGCTGTTTTTT. Protein sequence: CASSNSGPNTGELFF.